The present T cell receptor beta chain was sequenced within a study of OX40 agonist ivuxolimab in advanced cancers. Study-wide background: Patients with prior anti-PD-1, anti-PD-L1 or anti-CTLA-4 therapy were eligible; 40% had some.

Method: immunoSEQ multiplex PCR; TCRdb's copy keeps in-frame clones and lacks some. The sample has over 100,000 clones; approximately 90% are singletons. Germline V CDR1 and CDR2: SGHTA, FQGNSA. CDR3 length: 13 residues. Trimming stripped 1 base from V and 5 bases from J, with 8 bases between. This chain links TRBV7-2 with TRBJ1-2, with D unclear. The TCR comes from an adult with an advanced solid tumor such as melanoma, head and neck, liver or kidney cancer. The sequencing here drew on CD4+ or CD8+ T cells sorted from blood, taken in a trial of the OX40 agonist ivuxolimab. CDR3 amino acids: CASSLGQGYGYTF. The DNA of the CDR3 is TGTGCCAGCAGCTTAGGACAAGGATATGGCTACACCTTC.